This TCR beta chain comes out of a study of blood T cell repertoires in COVID-19. Turning to the study itself: Sites in the United States, Italy and Spain provided acute and convalescent COVID-19 samples.

The V gene's germline CDR1 is MDHEN and CDR2 SYDVKM. The CDR3 sequence is 13 residues long. V lost 4 bases and J 5 bases, leaving 11 bases between the germline ends. It was during active infection that Seattle patients were enrolled and then longitudinally followed. Source study methods: Reference gene primer amplification in the assay estimated nucleated cell counts. Clones were sequenced by immunoSEQ multiplex PCR, and TCRdb holds only the in-frame ones, with some missing. The DNA gave D and trimming, while V, J and clone size come from that table. The table lists approximately 210,000 clones, around four fifths of them singletons.

Sequenced input: peripheral blood. This TCR was sampled from a man in his sixties with COVID-19, enrolled during active disease. The chain links TRBV28 to TRBJ2-5; D is perhaps TRBD1 (5 bases). CDR3 amino acids: CASSSGILETQYF. Written as DNA, the CDR3 is TGTGCCAGCAGTTCAGGGATACTGGAGACCCAGTACTTC.